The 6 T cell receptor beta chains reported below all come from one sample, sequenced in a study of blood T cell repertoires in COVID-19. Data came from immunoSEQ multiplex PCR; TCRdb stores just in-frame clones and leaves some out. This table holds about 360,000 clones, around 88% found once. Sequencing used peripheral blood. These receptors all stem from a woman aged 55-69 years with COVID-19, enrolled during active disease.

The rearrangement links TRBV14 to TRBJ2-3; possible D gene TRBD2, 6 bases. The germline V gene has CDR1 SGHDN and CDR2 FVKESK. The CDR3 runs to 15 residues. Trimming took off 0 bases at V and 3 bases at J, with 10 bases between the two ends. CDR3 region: CASSQDSLATDTQYF. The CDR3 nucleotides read TGTGCCAGCAGCCAAGATTCCCTAGCGACAGATACGCAGTATTTT.

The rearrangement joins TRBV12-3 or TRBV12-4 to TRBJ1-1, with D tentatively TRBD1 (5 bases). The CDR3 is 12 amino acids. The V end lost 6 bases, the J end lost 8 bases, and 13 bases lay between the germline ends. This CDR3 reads CASRLWRTEAFF. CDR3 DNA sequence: TGTGCCAGCAGACTCTGGCGGACAGAAGCTTTCTTT.

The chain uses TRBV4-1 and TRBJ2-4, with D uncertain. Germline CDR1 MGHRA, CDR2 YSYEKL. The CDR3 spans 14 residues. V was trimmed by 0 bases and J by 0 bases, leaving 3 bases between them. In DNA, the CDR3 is TGCGCCAGCAGCCAAGATATAGCCAAAAACATTCAGTACTTC. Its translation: CASSQDIAKNIQYF.

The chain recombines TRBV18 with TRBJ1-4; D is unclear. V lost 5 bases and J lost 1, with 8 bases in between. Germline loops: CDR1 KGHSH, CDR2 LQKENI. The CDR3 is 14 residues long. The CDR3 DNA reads TGTGCCAGCTCATCCGATAGAACTAATGAAAAACTGTTTTTT. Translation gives CASSSDRTNEKLFF.

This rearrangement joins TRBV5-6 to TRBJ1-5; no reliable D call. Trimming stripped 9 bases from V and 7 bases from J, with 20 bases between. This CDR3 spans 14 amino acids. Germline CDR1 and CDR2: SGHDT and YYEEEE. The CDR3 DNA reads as TGTGCCATCGAGGGAGGAGGTGTAGGGCAGCCCCAGCATTTT. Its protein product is CAIEGGGVGQPQHF.

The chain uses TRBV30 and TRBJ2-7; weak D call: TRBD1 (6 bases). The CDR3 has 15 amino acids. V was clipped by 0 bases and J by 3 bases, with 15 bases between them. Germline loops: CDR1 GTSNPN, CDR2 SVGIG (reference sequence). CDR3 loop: CAWSVGWTALYEQYF. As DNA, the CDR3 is TGTGCCTGGAGTGTAGGGTGGACAGCACTCTACGAGCAGTACTTC.